This is a list of T cell receptor beta chains from one sample in a study of blood T cell repertoires in COVID-19. The table came from immunoSEQ multiplex PCR; TCRdb's copy has only in-frame clones and leaves some out. The table records approximately 250,000 clones, 70% to 90% of them present only once. The sample was peripheral blood. The origin of the receptors is a man in his forties with acute or convalescent COVID-19. Both conserved end residues are trimmed from each CDR3. Some rows mark clone size as missing; the rest say once, few, many or name a class of expanded clone.

>-|TRBV5-4
ASSTLGTEAF
>once|TRBV9
ASSVDNLGGYT
>-|TRBV3-1/TRBV3-2
ASSRLAGDTGELF
>-|TRBV7-9
ASSLQGIDTQY
>-|TRBV12-3/TRBV12-4
ASRYSLQPGAF
>-|TRBV18
ASSPLRLGHGYT
>few|TRBV7-8
ASSPTGSASTLTGYT
>-|TRBV28
ASSLGQVPQH
>-|TRBV19
ASSTWTGGRNQPQH
>once|TRBV11-2
ASSSTGTYEQY
>-|TRBV6-1
ASSPSTGWNTIY
>-|TRBV2
ASRDRDTFWGEQY
>-|TRBV6-5
ASSYSPVTGELF
>few|TRBV6-5
ACRPQGAHEQY
>-|TRBV6-2/TRBV6-3
ASSYVKGTTNEKLF
>-|TRBV11-1
ASSLGGETRETQY
>-|TRBV2
ASSVYRGQVEAF
>-|TRBV5-4
ASSKDSVNTEAF
>few|TRBV9
ASSLPNYGYT
>few|TRBV19
ASSIDLWDREVNGYT
>-|TRBV11-2
ATTIGAGNTIY
>-|TRBV11-2
ASSWTGQETQY
>-|TRBV18
ASSPRLAGHNEQF
>-|TRBV7-2
ASSFGRGGADTQY
>-|TRBV6-2/TRBV6-3
ASSYRLNTEAF
>few|TRBV19
ASGTGASNYGYT
>-|TRBV15
ATSGLPYNEQF
>-|TRBV11-2
ASSYIPGQGYTEAF
>-|TRBV11-1
ASSLGRGNYGYT
>-|TRBV7-3
ASSSRTDNEQF
>-|TRBV18
ASSPPDRVGYT
>-|TRBV28
ASSRQITYEQY
>-|TRBV13
ASSQAGTSGGAVEQF
>-|TRBV2
ASTRTGAGNTIY
>-|TRBV9
ASSDSVADTQY
>-|TRBV2
ASRHSGPNYGYT
>-|TRBV18
ASSPTGQGYQSNQPQH
>-|TRBV13
ASSLRQGSGTEAF
>-|TRBV27
ASSLIGMTSGGNQPQH
>-|TRBV5-6
ASSLQKSNQPQH
>-|TRBV12-3/TRBV12-4
ASSTPRETQY
>-|TRBV9
ASSVLYSGNEQF
>-|TRBV6-2/TRBV6-3
ASSSTTPPYEQY
>-|TRBV12-3/TRBV12-4
ASSFEDRVGYT
>-|TRBV11-1
ASSQVRRETEAF
>-|TRBV20-1
SASSGGKWQPQH